This entry lists 22 T cell receptor beta chains sequenced from one sample in a study of graft-versus-host responses after intestinal transplantation. Both intraepithelial and lamina propria lymphocytes were released by processing graft tissue. Some clones are missing from TCRdb's copy, which holds only in-frame ones; the method was immunoSEQ multiplex PCR. Among some 15,000 clones listed, over 60% were seen once. Specimen: ileum tissue, collected approximately 27 days after intestinal transplant. All receptors come from a human patient who received an intestinal transplant, so some T cells may come from the graft donor.

The chain links TRBV5-6 to TRBJ2-1, with D possibly TRBD2 on 6 matching bases. The V gene's germline CDR1 is SGHDT and CDR2 YYEEEE. This CDR3 is built from 13 residues. Trimming stripped 4 bases from V and 6 bases from J, with 11 bases between. This chain's CDR3 is CASSPPGGNEQFF. The CDR3 DNA reads TGTGCCAGCAGCCCCCCCGGGGGCAATGAGCAGTTCTTC.

This chain joins TRBV7-2 and TRBJ2-3, with 9 bases that match TRBD2. Germline V gene lookup returns CDR1 SGHTA and CDR2 FQGNSA. V shed 5 bases and J 4 bases; nucleotides not matched to a gene: 4. This CDR3 spans 14 amino acids. DNA for the CDR3: TGTGCCAGCAGCCTGGGACTAGCACCAGATACGCAGTATTTT. Translation gives CASSLGLAPDTQYF. The full variable domain, rest sourced from reference TRBV7-2 and TRBJ2-3, is GAGVSQSPSNKVTEKGKDVELRCDPISGHTALYWYRQSLGQGLEFLIYFQGNSAPDKSGLPSDRFSAERTGGSVSTLTIQRTQQEDSAVYLCASSLGLAPDTQYFGPGTRLTVL.

The chain has TRBV6-5 and TRBJ2-7; 7 bases map to TRBD1. J was trimmed by 2 bases and V by 0 bases; bases with no gene match: 4. The length of the CDR3 is 15 residues. Germline V gene data show CDR1 as MNHEY and CDR2 as SVGAGI. DNA of the CDR3: TGTGCCAGCAGTTACTCGATCGGGACAGCCTACGAGCAGTACGTC. Its protein is CASSYSIGTAYEQYV.

The V and J genes are TRBV14 and TRBJ1-1; 8 bases map to TRBD1. V was clipped by 5 bases and J by 12 bases; unmatched bases: 11. This CDR3 comprises 13 residues. Looked up from germline, CDR1 is SGHDN and CDR2 is FVKESK. The chain's CDR3 is CASSYKLGQGPFF. DNA of the CDR3: TGTGCCAGCAGCTACAAACTCGGACAGGGACCTTTCTTT.

This chain joins TRBV4-2 and TRBJ1-1, with D possibly being TRBD1 (5 bases). Germline CDR1 reads LGHNA; CDR2 reads YNFKEQ. The CDR3 is made up of 15 amino acids. V lost 4 bases, J lost 1 base, and 13 bases lay in between. CDR3 protein: CASSPGRGGNTEAFF. In DNA form, the CDR3 reads TGTGCCAGCAGCCCTGGCCGGGGGGGGAACACTGAAGCTTTCTTT.

This chain uses TRBV6-1 with TRBJ1-1; 7 nucleotides agree with TRBD1. Per the germline V gene, CDR1 is MNHNS and CDR2 is SASEGT. The CDR3 extends over 12 amino acids. J lost 0 bases, V lost 8 bases, and 0 bases had no gene match. The CDR3 sequence: CASGTVNTEAFF. The DNA for the CDR3 is TGTGCCAGCGGGACAGTGAACACTGAAGCTTTCTTT.

In nucleotides, the CDR3 is TGTGCCAGCTCACCAGTTCCAGGCCTCACGGACTCTAACTATGGCTACACCTTC. Its protein product is CASSPVPGLTDSNYGYTF. The rearrangement joins TRBV18 to TRBJ1-2; the D is unclear. Germline V CDR1 and CDR2: KGHSH, LQKENI. This CDR3 is 18 amino acids long. Between the trimmed V and J ends, which lost 2 bases and 0 bases, there was a span of 19 bases.

This clone was found a few times. Other DNA sequences from this sample encode an identical CDR3 as well. The chain carries TRBV18 and TRBJ2-2; D call uncertain. CDR1 is KGHSH and CDR2 is LQKENI in the germline V gene. The CDR3 is 14 residues long. The germline V and J ends were trimmed by 1 base and 1 base, with 4 bases remaining between them. Here the CDR3 DNA reads TGTGCCAGCTCACCACGACAGAACACCGGGGAGCTGTTTTTT. The encoded protein is CASSPRQNTGELFF.

J is TRBJ1-2 and V is TRBV27; TRBD1 might be the D (6 bases). CDR1 is MNHEY and CDR2 is SMNVEV in the germline V gene (reference sequence). This CDR3 spans 14 amino acids. The V gene lost 5 bases and the J gene lost 2 bases, with 12 bases spanning the gap. CDR3 loop: CASSRNRANYGYTF. CDR3 bases: TGTGCCAGCAGTCGGAACAGGGCAAACTATGGCTACACCTTC.

The V and J genes are TRBV9 and TRBJ1-5; D is perhaps TRBD1 (5 bases). Looked up from germline, CDR1 is SGDLS and CDR2 is YYNGEE. This CDR3 contains 15 residues. V gave up 4 bases and J gave up 7 bases, with 18 bases separating them. CDR3 sequence reads: CASSFSSGVEQPQHF. The CDR3 nucleotides are TGTGCCAGCAGCTTCAGCTCGGGGGTAGAGCAGCCCCAGCATTTT.

V gene TRBV28 combines with J gene TRBJ2-5; D perhaps matches TRBD1 (6 bases). The V gene lost 5 bases and the J gene lost 0 bases, with 7 bases spanning the gap. Germline lookup yields CDR1 MDHEN and CDR2 SYDVKM. This CDR3 is built from 13 residues. CDR3: CASSRDNQETQYF. Here the CDR3 DNA reads TGTGCCAGCAGTCGGGACAACCAAGAGACCCAGTACTTC.

The chain links TRBV5-1 to TRBJ2-5, with D possibly being TRBD2 (6 bases). CDR1 SGHRS and CDR2 YFSETQ come from the germline V gene. The CDR3 extends over 15 amino acids. V was cut by 5 bases and J by 1 base, with 15 bases left in between. The CDR3 loop reads CASRPQRRAQETQYF. In DNA form, the CDR3 reads TGCGCCAGCAGACCCCAGAGGAGGGCCCAAGAGACCCAGTACTTC.

The chain links TRBV27 to TRBJ1-2; 9 bases are a match to TRBD1. The germline V gene encodes CDR1 MNHEY and CDR2 SMNVEV (reference sequence). The length of the CDR3 is 16 residues. The J segment lost 2 bases and the V segment lost 5 bases, leaving 9 bases of the junction unmatched. The CDR3 reads CASSPLGTGMNYGYTF. The CDR3 bases are TGTGCCAGCAGTCCTCTTGGGACAGGGATGAACTATGGCTACACCTTC.

This chain joins TRBV13 and TRBJ2-3; 8 nucleotides match TRBD2. This CDR3 comprises 15 residues. The germline CDR1 and CDR2 sequences are PRHDT and FYEKMQ (reference sequence). The V and J ends lost 6 bases and 1 base, in that order; junction bases with no gene match: 6. The CDR3 region has the DNA TGTGCCAGCAGGGGGCGGGGGGTTGGCACAGATACGCAGTATTTT. Translating gives CASRGRGVGTDTQYF.

This chain uses TRBV7-8 with TRBJ1-2; weak D call: TRBD1 (6 bases). There are 12 residues in the CDR3. V was pared by 1 base and J by 8 bases, with 8 bases between. In germline, CDR1 is SGHVS, CDR2 FQNEAQ. Here the CDR3 reads CASSLDREGYTF. Written as DNA, the CDR3 is TGTGCCAGCAGCTTAGACAGGGAGGGCTACACCTTC.

The J gene is TRBJ2-5, the V gene TRBV11-2, with 8 bases aligning to TRBD1. Germline V gives CDR1 SGHAT, CDR2 FQNNGV. The CDR3 runs 13 residues. V dropped 4 bases and J dropped 3; count of bases not matched to a gene: 1. The chain's CDR3 is CASSWTGKETQYF. The CDR3 nucleotides read TGTGCCAGCAGCTGGACAGGGAAAGAGACCCAGTACTTC.

The chain recombines TRBV30 with TRBJ1-5; TRBD1 agrees at 10 bases. The CDR3 length is 13 residues. Germline V lookup: CDR1 GTSNPN, CDR2 SVGIG (reference sequence). In DNA form, the CDR3 reads TGTGCTGGGGGGACAGGGGTACATCAGCCCCAGCATTTT. This translates into CAGGTGVHQPQHF.

This clone is judged large. The gene calls are TRBV5-4 and TRBJ2-7; the match to TRBD1 covers 7 bases. Germline V gene sequence: CDR1 SGHNT, CDR2 YYREEE (reference sequence). The CDR3 extends over 12 amino acids. The CDR3: CASSLLGQPSWV. Here the CDR3 DNA reads TGTGCCAGCAGCTTGCTGGGACAGCCGAGTTGGGTC.

The rearrangement links TRBV4-1 to TRBJ1-2, with D possibly being TRBD1 (6 bases). Germline assignment: CDR1 MGHRA and CDR2 YSYEKL. The CDR3 is 19 residues long. V was trimmed by 0 bases and J by 0 bases, leaving 20 bases between them. The CDR3 coding sequence is TGCGCCAGCAGCCAAGATTGGGGACAAACAAGGGGTGCTAACTATGGCTACACCTTC. This gives the protein CASSQDWGQTRGANYGYTF.

This sequence joins TRBV6-5 and TRBJ1-6; a possible D gene is TRBD1 (5 bases). The germline V gene has CDR1 MNHEY and CDR2 SVGAGI. The CDR3 covers 13 residues. The germline V and J ends were trimmed by 2 bases and 10 bases, with 9 bases remaining between them. The CDR3, as DNA: TGTGCCAGCAGTTACGCGGACATGTCACCCCTCCACTTT. This sequence encodes CASSYADMSPLHF.

The CDR3 reads CASRAGGLNSPLHF. CDR3 coding DNA: TGTGCCAGCCGAGCGGGGGGGCTTAATTCACCCCTCCACTTT. This sequence joins TRBV6-5 and TRBJ1-6; a possible D gene is TRBD1 (6 bases). This CDR3 spans 14 amino acids. Germline CDR1 MNHEY, CDR2 SVGAGI. V was trimmed by 8 bases and J by 6 bases, leaving 14 bases between them.

The chain is built from TRBV7-2 and TRBJ1-4; TRBD1 might be the D (5 bases). Germline CDR1 SGHTA, CDR2 FQGNSA. CDR3 size: 14 residues. Trimming left V 1 base short and J 6 bases short, with 9 bases between. DNA of the CDR3: TGTGCCAGCAGCTTAGGGGGCGCAGATGAAAAACTGTTTTTT. Translated, it gives CASSLGGADEKLFF.